This entry lists 9 T cell receptor delta chains sequenced from one sample in a study of Vδ1+ human thymocytes. Points from the study as a whole: In the thymus, TRG and TRD repertoires looked highly polyclonal with Gaussian CDR3 lengths.

Extracted RNA was reverse transcribed into cDNA. The CDR3 regions were amplified by multiplex PCR from V-gene primers to a constant-region primer. TCRdb redid the clone calls on the multiplex PCR reads with CATT. Among about 73,000 delta-chain clones, around 32% were seen once, and the ten largest hold roughly 0.25%. Antigens of these TCRs are unknown. Sequencing was performed on Vdelta1+ gamma-delta thymocytes from the thymus. Subset here: FACS-sorted CD3+ TCRalphabeta- TCRVdelta1+ TCRVdelta2- thymocytes. All receptors come from a boy younger than two who had congenital heart surgery.

The genes are TRDV1 and TRDJ1, with 8 bases that match TRDD3. Germline loops: CDR1 TSWWSYY, CDR2 QGS. Trimming at V came to 1 base and at J to 0 bases, leaving 22 bases not matched to a gene. The CDR3 contains 22 residues. CDR3 nucleotide sequence: TGTGCTCTTGGGGAACCAGGACTCGGGCCGGTACTGGGGGTGCTGTACACCGATAAACTCATCTTT. Protein: CALGEPGLGPVLGVLYTDKLIF.

This sequence joins TRDV1 and TRDJ1, with TRDD3 matching over 8 bases. The germline gives CDR1 TSWWSYY, CDR2 QGS. The CDR3 loop spans 20 amino acids. V lost 2 bases, J lost 0 bases, and 17 bases stayed unmatched. In DNA, the CDR3 is TGTGCTCTTGGGGAAGCTTCTCCTCACGGGGAGGGATACGACACCGATAAACTCATCTTT. Residues: CALGEASPHGEGYDTDKLIF.

The chain combines TRDV1 with TRDJ1; unclear D gene. V lost 4 bases and J lost 0, with 27 bases in between. CDR3 length: 20 residues. CDR1 and CDR2 (germline): TSWWSYY, QGS. The CDR3 DNA is TGTGCTCTTGGGGTAACCGAACATGCTCTCTTGCTGCTCGACACCGATAAACTCATCTTT. This gives the protein CALGVTEHALLLLDTDKLIF.

The gene calls are TRDV1 and TRDJ1; D might be TRDD3 (9 bases). Trimming removed 2 bases from V and 5 bases from J, with 36 bases in between. This CDR3 has 22 amino acids. CDR1 TSWWSYY and CDR2 QGS come from the germline V gene. The CDR3 loop is CALGEFRPHLPRVGIRQDKLIF. The CDR3 nucleotides read TGTGCTCTTGGGGAATTCCGACCCCACCTTCCTAGAGTGGGGATACGCCAGGATAAACTCATCTTT.

This clone occurred a few times. The V call is TRDV1, the J call TRDJ2; D possibly uses TRDD2 or TRDD3 (8 bases each). This CDR3 region has 23 residues. CDR1 is TSWWSYY and CDR2 is QGS in the germline V gene. With 2 bases removed from V and 0 bases from J, the gap between germline ends came to 31 bases. The CDR3 bases are TGTGCTCTTGGGGAAGCCCCTCTTCCTACCAAGGGGGATAGTTCGGCTTTGACAGCACAACTCTTCTTT. Translation gives CALGEAPLPTKGDSSALTAQLFF.

This clone was seen more than once but under ten times. The chain combines TRDV1 with TRDJ1, with D perhaps matching TRDD1 or TRDD3 (5 bases each). V was cut by 2 bases and J by 4 bases, with 29 bases left in between. CDR3 length: 20 residues. Germline CDR1 is TSWWSYY and CDR2 is QGS. The CDR3 protein is CALGEIEIYALRWDLDKLIF. CDR3 nucleotides: TGTGCTCTTGGGGAAATTGAAATCTATGCCCTAAGGTGGGATCTCGATAAACTCATCTTT.

This clone is medium-sized (0.01 to 0.1%) within its sample. The chain joins TRDV2 to TRDJ1; 8 bases align to TRDD3. Germline V gene lookup returns CDR1 GEAIGNYY and CDR2 EKD. This CDR3 has 19 residues. The trim removed 0 bases at V and 0 bases at J, leaving 14 bases unmatched. CDR3 bases: TGTGCCTGTGACACCGGACTGACGGGATACGACGGGTACACCGATAAACTCATCTTT. Translation gives CACDTGLTGYDGYTDKLIF.

This chain joins TRDV1 and TRDJ1, with a tentative D call TRDD3 (10 bases). The germline gives CDR1 TSWWSYY, CDR2 QGS. The CDR3 has 22 amino acids. Trimming shortened V by 1 base and J by 0 bases, and 30 bases separated the two germline ends. CDR3 amino acids: CALGEPLPTLVGDTEYTDKLIF. The CDR3 DNA sequence: TGTGCTCTTGGGGAACCCCTTCCTACCCTGGTGGGGGATACTGAGTACACCGATAAACTCATCTTT.

A few counts support this clone. The chain links TRDV1 to TRDJ1, with 9 bases that match TRDD3. The CDR3 covers 20 residues. The germline gives CDR1 TSWWSYY, CDR2 QGS. V trimming: 2 bases; J trimming: 2 bases; junction bases outside the gene matches: 18. CDR3 sequence (DNA): TGTGCTCTTGGGGAATCCCCCCCCTCTAAGCTGGGGGATCTTACCGATAAACTCATCTTT. It codes for CALGESPPSKLGDLTDKLIF.